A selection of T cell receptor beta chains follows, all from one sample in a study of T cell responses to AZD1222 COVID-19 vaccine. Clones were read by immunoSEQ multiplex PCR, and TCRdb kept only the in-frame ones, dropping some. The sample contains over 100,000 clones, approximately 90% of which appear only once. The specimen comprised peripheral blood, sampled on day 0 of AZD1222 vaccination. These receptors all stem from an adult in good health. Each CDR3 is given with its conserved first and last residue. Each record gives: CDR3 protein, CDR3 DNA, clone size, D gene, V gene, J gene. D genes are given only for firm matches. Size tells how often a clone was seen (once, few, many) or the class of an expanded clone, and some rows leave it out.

CARSPVPTVNYGYTF	TGTGCCAGAAGCCCCGTCCCGACAGTTAACTATGGCTACACCTTC	.	.	TRBV5-3	TRBJ1-2
CASSGTSGIYEQYF	TGTGCCAGTAGCGGGACTAGCGGGATCTACGAGCAGTACTTC	.	TRBD2	TRBV19	TRBJ2-7
CASSWDRGSFSNQPQHF	TGTGCCAGCAGCTGGGACAGGGGGTCTTTTAGCAATCAGCCCCAGCATTTT	once	TRBD1	TRBV28	TRBJ1-5
CASSLGGRAETQYF	TGTGCCAGCAGCTTAGGGGGCAGGGCAGAGACCCAGTACTTC	few	.	TRBV7-8	TRBJ2-5
CASGWGGGYEQYF	TGTGCCAGTGGTTGGGGAGGAGGGTACGAGCAGTACTTC	.	.	TRBV19	TRBJ2-7
CASSFLRGFTLHF	TGTGCCAGCAGTTTCCTGAGGGGGTTCACCCTCCACTTT	.	.	TRBV28	TRBJ1-6
CASSVEGVDDNSPLHF	TGTGCCAGCAGCGTAGAAGGGGTGGATGATAATTCACCCCTCCACTTT	.	.	TRBV9	TRBJ1-6
CASTQEGGETQYF	TGTGCCAGCACCCAAGAAGGGGGAGAGACCCAGTACTTC	.	.	TRBV2	TRBJ2-5
CASSSKGTEAFF	TGTGCCAGCAGTTCCAAGGGAACTGAAGCTTTCTTT	once	.	TRBV12-3/TRBV12-4	TRBJ1-1
CASSSTGGALYGYTF	TGTGCCAGCAGTTCCACGGGGGGGGCGCTCTATGGCTACACCTTC	.	.	TRBV28	TRBJ1-2
CASSGDTQYF	TGTGCCAGCAGCGGGGATACGCAGTATTTT	.	.	TRBV9	TRBJ2-3
CASSFIGENEQFF	TGTGCCAGCAGCTTTATTGGAGAAAATGAGCAGTTCTTC	.	.	TRBV7-9	TRBJ2-1
CASSSPGQGHSPLHF	TGTGCCAGCAGTTCTCCGGGACAGGGTCATTCACCCCTCCACTTT	.	TRBD1	TRBV6-2/TRBV6-3	TRBJ1-6
CASREGLNTEAFF	TGTGCCAGCAGGGAGGGGCTGAACACTGAAGCTTTCTTT	.	.	TRBV6-5	TRBJ1-1
CAITASGADNEQFF	TGTGCCATCACCGCTAGCGGGGCGGACAATGAGCAGTTCTTC	few	TRBD2	TRBV10-3	TRBJ2-1
CASSVGRASPETQYF	TGTGCCAGCAGCGTAGGAAGGGCTAGCCCAGAGACCCAGTACTTC	.	.	TRBV9	TRBJ2-5
CASSRGGAIEAFF	TGTGCCAGTAGTCGTGGGGGGGCAATCGAAGCTTTCTTT	.	.	TRBV19	TRBJ1-1
CASSRRGEAAFF	TGTGCCAGCAGCCGAAGAGGGGAGGCAGCTTTCTTT	.	.	TRBV28	TRBJ1-1
CASSVDRGNQPQHF	TGTGCCAGCAGCGTCGACAGGGGGAATCAGCCCCAGCATTTT	.	TRBD1	TRBV6-5	TRBJ1-5
CASSVTVPSYNEQFF	TGTGCCAGCAGTGTGACGGTGCCCTCCTACAATGAGCAGTTCTTC	.	.	TRBV27	TRBJ2-1
CASSQDFASSYNSPLHF	TGCGCCAGCAGCCAAGATTTTGCCAGCTCCTATAATTCACCCCTCCACTTT	.	.	TRBV4-1	TRBJ1-6
CASSQDPGLAGGPETQYF	TGCGCCAGCAGCCAAGATCCAGGACTAGCGGGGGGGCCGGAGACCCAGTACTTC	once	TRBD2	TRBV4-1	TRBJ2-5
CASSFGGNIFYGYTF	TGTGCCAGCAGTTTCGGCGGCAACATCTTCTATGGCTACACCTTC	.	.	TRBV28	TRBJ1-2
CASSGRGLSNQPQHF	TGTGCCAGCAGTGGGCGGGGATTGAGCAATCAGCCCCAGCATTTT	.	.	TRBV2	TRBJ1-5
CASSRNDLSSEKLFF	TGTGCCAGCAGTAGAAACGATCTGTCGAGTGAAAAACTGTTTTTT	.	.	TRBV27	TRBJ1-4
CASSEPPSTSGLYEQYF	TGCGCCAGCAGTGAGCCCCCTTCGACTAGCGGCCTTTACGAGCAGTACTTC	.	TRBD2	TRBV10-2	TRBJ2-7
CASSSPGVNQPQHF	TGTGCCAGCAGTTCACCGGGGGTCAATCAGCCCCAGCATTTT	.	.	TRBV28	TRBJ1-5
CASGLRRSLLAGGPFAVYEQYF	TGTGCTAGTGGTCTCCGACGTTCCCTACTAGCGGGAGGGCCCTTTGCTGTCTACGAGCAGTACTTC	few	TRBD2	TRBV12-5	TRBJ2-7
CATSRMLGGGYTF	TGTGCCACCAGCAGAATGCTGGGGGGTGGCTACACCTTC	once	.	TRBV15	TRBJ1-2
CASSLLAGGGETQYF	TGTGCCAGCAGCCTACTAGCGGGAGGGGGCGAGACCCAGTACTTC	.	TRBD2	TRBV28	TRBJ2-5
CSTVLGDNSPLHF	TGCAGCACCGTCCTAGGGGACAATTCACCCCTCCACTTT	.	.	TRBV29-1	TRBJ1-6
CASSYGAGVGLGETQYF	TGTGCCAGCAGTTACGGAGCGGGAGTCGGGTTAGGAGAGACCCAGTACTTC	.	TRBD2	TRBV6-2/TRBV6-3	TRBJ2-5
CASSLVQDTQYF	TGTGCCAGCAGCTTAGTTCAGGATACGCAGTATTTT	.	.	TRBV7-8	TRBJ2-3
CASSYGRDLKNIQYF	TGTGCCAGCAGTTACGGACGGGATCTCAAAAACATTCAGTACTTC	.	.	TRBV7-3	TRBJ2-4
CSASLVSGNTIYF	TGCAGTGCTAGTCTGGTATCTGGAAACACCATATATTTT	.	.	TRBV20-1	TRBJ1-3
CASSPPRGSYEQYF	TGTGCCAGCAGTCCCCCGAGAGGGAGCTACGAGCAGTACTTC	.	.	TRBV6-5	TRBJ2-7
CASKSSVNTGELFF	TGTGCCAGCAAGTCTAGCGTTAACACCGGGGAGCTGTTTTTT	once	.	TRBV2	TRBJ2-2
CASSPLNIQYF	TGTGCCAGCAGCCCCCTAAACATTCAGTACTTC	.	.	TRBV7-9	TRBJ2-4
CASSFRRGGSTDTQYF	TGTGCCAGCAGCTTCCGTAGGGGTGGGAGCACAGATACGCAGTATTTT	.	.	TRBV7-2	TRBJ2-3
CASSEWGGSSNEQFF	TGTGCCAGCAGTGAATGGGGGGGATCCTCCAATGAGCAGTTCTTC	.	TRBD2	TRBV6-1	TRBJ2-1
CASRSQSSYNSPLHF	TGTGCCAGCAGATCACAGAGCTCCTATAATTCACCCCTCCACTTT	.	.	TRBV28	TRBJ1-6
CASAGSGDEQFF	TGTGCCAGCGCGGGGAGCGGCGATGAGCAGTTCTTC	.	.	TRBV6-5	TRBJ2-1
CASSQVDRPNTGELFF	TGTGCCAGCAGCCAAGTGGACAGGCCGAACACCGGGGAGCTGTTTTTT	.	TRBD1	TRBV4-2	TRBJ2-2
CASSEGGRGTGELFF	TGTGCCAGCAGTGAAGGCGGGAGGGGCACCGGGGAGCTGTTTTTT	.	TRBD2	TRBV2	TRBJ2-2
CASSLRTGGGGSEAFF	TGTGCCAGCAGTCTACGGACAGGTGGTGGTGGATCTGAAGCTTTCTTT	.	TRBD1	TRBV2	TRBJ1-1
CATSAGNRNLEAFF	TGTGCCACCAGTGCCGGCAACCGGAACCTAGAAGCTTTCTTT	.	.	TRBV24-1	TRBJ1-1
CASSPGMEKLFF	TGTGCCAGTAGTCCGGGGATGGAAAAACTGTTTTTT	.	.	TRBV19	TRBJ1-4
CASSLGSGGWAYEQYF	TGTGCCAGCAGTCTGGGCTCAGGGGGCTGGGCCTACGAGCAGTACTTC	.	TRBD1	TRBV27	TRBJ2-7
CASRRGASSSYEQYF	TGCGCCAGCAGGCGGGGGGCCTCGAGCTCCTACGAGCAGTACTTC	.	TRBD2	TRBV5-1	TRBJ2-7
CASSVGGQGDTEAFF	TGTGCCAGCAGCGTAGGGGGACAGGGAGACACTGAAGCTTTCTTT	.	TRBD1	TRBV9	TRBJ1-1
CASSFYYEQYF	TGTGCCAGCAGCTTTTACTACGAGCAGTACTTC	.	.	TRBV11-2	TRBJ2-7
CASERTGTGVYEQYF	TGCGCCAGCGAACGGACAGGGACTGGGGTCTACGAGCAGTACTTC	once	TRBD1	TRBV10-2	TRBJ2-7
CASSKGAEDLNTEAFF	TGTGCCAGCAGCAAAGGGGCAGAGGATTTGAACACTGAAGCTTTCTTT	.	.	TRBV21-1	TRBJ1-1
CASSPREGAVYGYTF	TGTGCCAGCAGCCCCCGCGAGGGCGCGGTCTATGGCTACACCTTC	.	.	TRBV5-8	TRBJ1-2
CASSQGLTVEGEKLFF	TGTGCCAGCAGCCAGGGATTGACAGTCGAAGGTGAAAAACTGTTTTTT	.	.	TRBV3-1/TRBV3-2	TRBJ1-4
CASGLWSTEAFF	TGTGCCAGTGGCCTATGGAGCACTGAAGCTTTCTTT	.	.	TRBV19	TRBJ1-1
CASPTGDKGDTGELFF	TGTGCCAGTCCGACAGGGGACAAGGGGGACACCGGGGAGCTGTTTTTT	once	TRBD1	TRBV19	TRBJ2-2
CASTWGQNTEAFF	TGTGCCAGCACCTGGGGCCAGAACACTGAAGCTTTCTTT	.	.	TRBV28	TRBJ1-1